Detailed here is one TCR beta chain. The protocol was immunoSEQ multiplex PCR, while the TCRdb copy is restricted to in-frame clones and leaves out a portion. This table has 100,000 or so clones, approximately 89% appearing once. The data derive from a study of OX40 agonist ivuxolimab in advanced cancers. Turning to the study itself: Ivuxolimab, an antibody that agonizes OX40 (CD134), was administered to the patients.

V was trimmed by 4 bases and J by 5 bases, leaving 11 bases between them. This CDR3 region has 13 residues. Germline V gives CDR1 ENHRY, CDR2 SYGVKD. This chain links TRBV10-3 with TRBJ2-5; a weak D match, TRBD2 (5 bases). This TCR came from an adult with an advanced solid tumor such as melanoma, head and neck, liver or kidney cancer. Sequencing was performed on CD4+ or CD8+ T cells sorted from blood, taken in a trial of the OX40 agonist ivuxolimab. The CDR3, as DNA: TGTGCCATCAGTGGTAGTGGGGAGGAGACCCAGTACTTC. It specifies CAISGSGEETQYF.